The clone carrying this TCR beta chain was observed once. In the original processing: Reference gene primer amplification yielded estimated nucleated cell counts. Produced via immunoSEQ multiplex PCR; TCRdb's table is partial and in-frame only. V and J calls and clone size are as listed in that table; D and trimming were resolved from the DNA. In the table there are roughly 39,000 clones, less than 85% of which are singletons. This record comes from a study of blood T cell repertoires in COVID-19. Study-level background: Italy, Spain and the United States were the sources of the convalescent and acute COVID-19 samples. PBMCs, B-cell-depleted T cells, or T cells provided the cDNA or gDNA that made up the material.

Sequenced material: peripheral blood. This clonotype was sampled from a man between 70 and 80 years old with acute or convalescent COVID-19.

The CDR3 loop reads CASNDRNSGRSYNEQFF. CDR3 nucleotide sequence: TGTGCCAGTAACGATCGGAATAGCGGGCGCTCCTACAATGAGCAGTTCTTC. This chain uses TRBV19 with TRBJ2-1; 7 bases align to TRBD2. CDR3 length: 17 residues. The J segment lost 0 bases and the V segment lost 7 bases, leaving 12 bases of the junction unmatched. From germline, CDR1 is LNHDA and CDR2 SQIVND (reference sequence).